This TCR beta chain comes out of a study of cytomegalovirus exposure and HLA in healthy donors. Broader study findings: Data from an earlier analysis indicated that most TCR beta V segments were productive either about 90% or about 30% of the time.

With respect to this clone: Its antigen is undetermined.

Vbeta (60) and Jbeta (13) primers were used in the PCR. Some clones are missing from TCRdb's copy, which holds only in-frame ones; the method was immunoSEQ multiplex PCR. The sample carries around 150,000 clones, approximately 91% recorded once. V shed 0 bases and J shed 2 bases, with 9 bases lying between them. The V gene's germline CDR1 is SGHRS and CDR2 YFSETQ. CDR3 size: 15 residues. Sequencing used PBMCs. This chain links TRBV5-1 with TRBJ2-1; D perhaps matches TRBD2 (5 bases). The clonotype originates from a woman in her thirties or forties in good health and CMV-seronegative. The CDR3 sequence is CASSLVSGTYNEQFF. CDR3 DNA sequence: TGCGCCAGCAGCTTGGTTTCGGGGACCTACAATGAGCAGTTCTTC.